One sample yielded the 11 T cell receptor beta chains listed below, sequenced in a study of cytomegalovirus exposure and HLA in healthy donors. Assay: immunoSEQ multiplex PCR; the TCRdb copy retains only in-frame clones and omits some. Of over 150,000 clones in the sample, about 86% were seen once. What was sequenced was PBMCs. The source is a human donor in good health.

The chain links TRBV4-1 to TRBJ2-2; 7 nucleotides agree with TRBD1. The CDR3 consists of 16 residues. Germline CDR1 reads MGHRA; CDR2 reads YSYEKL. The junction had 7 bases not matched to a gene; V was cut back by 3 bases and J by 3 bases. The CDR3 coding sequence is TGCGCCAGCAGCCACCCAGGGGGTTGGGACACCGGGGAGCTGTTTTTT. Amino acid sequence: CASSHPGGWDTGELFF.

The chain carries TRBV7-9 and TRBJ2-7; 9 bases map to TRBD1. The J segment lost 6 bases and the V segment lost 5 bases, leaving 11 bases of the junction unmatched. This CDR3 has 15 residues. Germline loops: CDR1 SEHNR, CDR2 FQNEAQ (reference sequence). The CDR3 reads CASSPQDRGTGEQYF. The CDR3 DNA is TGTGCCAGCAGCCCACAGGACAGGGGTACTGGCGAGCAGTACTTC.

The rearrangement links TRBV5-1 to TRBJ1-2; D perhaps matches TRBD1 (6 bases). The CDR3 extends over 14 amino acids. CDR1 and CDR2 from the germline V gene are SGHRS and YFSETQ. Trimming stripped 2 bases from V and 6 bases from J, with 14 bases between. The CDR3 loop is CASSLGAGGDGYTF. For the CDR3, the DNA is TGCGCCAGCAGCTTAGGGGCTGGGGGCGATGGCTACACCTTC.

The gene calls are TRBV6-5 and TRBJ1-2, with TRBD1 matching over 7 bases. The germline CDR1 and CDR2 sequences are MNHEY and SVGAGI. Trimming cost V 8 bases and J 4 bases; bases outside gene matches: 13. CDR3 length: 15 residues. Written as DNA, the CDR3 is TGTGCCAGCGGGCAGGGGGGAGTTGAGGCCTATGGCTACACCTTC. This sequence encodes CASGQGGVEAYGYTF.

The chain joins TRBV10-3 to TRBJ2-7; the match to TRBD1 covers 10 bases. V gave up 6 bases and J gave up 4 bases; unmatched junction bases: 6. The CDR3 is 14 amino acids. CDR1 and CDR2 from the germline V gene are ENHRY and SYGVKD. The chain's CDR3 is CAIRGQGGLYEQYF. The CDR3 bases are TGTGCCATCAGAGGACAGGGGGGTCTATACGAGCAGTACTTC.

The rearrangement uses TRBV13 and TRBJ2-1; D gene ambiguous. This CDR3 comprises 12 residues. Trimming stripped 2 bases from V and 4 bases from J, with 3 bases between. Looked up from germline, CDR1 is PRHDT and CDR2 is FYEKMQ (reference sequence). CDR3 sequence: CASSLSYNEQFF. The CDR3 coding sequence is TGTGCCAGCAGCTTATCTTACAATGAGCAGTTCTTC.

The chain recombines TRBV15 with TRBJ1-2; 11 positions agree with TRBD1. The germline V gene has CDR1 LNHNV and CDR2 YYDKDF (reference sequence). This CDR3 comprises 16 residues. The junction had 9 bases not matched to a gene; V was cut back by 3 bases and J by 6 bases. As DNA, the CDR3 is TGTGCCACCAGCAGGCTGGAGGACAGGGGGCTCAATGGCTACACCTTC. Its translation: CATSRLEDRGLNGYTF.

The CDR3 loop is CASSQTGQSNYGYTF. The CDR3 nucleotides read TGCGCCAGCAGCCAGACGGGACAGTCTAACTATGGCTACACCTTC. J is TRBJ1-2 and V is TRBV4-1, with TRBD1 identical over 7 bases. The CDR3 is 15 residues long. V trimming: 3 bases; J trimming: 0 bases; junction bases outside the gene matches: 4. Germline CDR1 is MGHRA and CDR2 is YSYEKL.

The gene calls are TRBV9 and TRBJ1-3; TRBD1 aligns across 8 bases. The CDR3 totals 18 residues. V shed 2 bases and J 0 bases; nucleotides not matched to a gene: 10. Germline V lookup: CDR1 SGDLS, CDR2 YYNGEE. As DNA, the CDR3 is TGTGCCAGCAGCGTTTTCCCCAGGGGGCTAAACTCTGGAAACACCATATATTTT. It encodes CASSVFPRGLNSGNTIYF. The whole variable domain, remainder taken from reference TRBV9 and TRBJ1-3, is DSGVTQTPKHLITATGQRVTLRCSPRSGDLSVYWYQQSLDQGLQFLIQYYNGEERAKGNILERFSAQQFPDLHSELNLSSLELGDSALYFCASSVFPRGLNSGNTIYFGEGSWLTVV.

The CDR3 DNA sequence: TGTGCCAGCAGTTTAACCCCGACAGGGGGCCAGACTGAAGCTTTCTTT. Encoded protein: CASSLTPTGGQTEAFF. This sequence joins TRBV27 and TRBJ1-1; the match to TRBD1 covers 10 bases. The V gene end was trimmed by 2 bases and the J gene end by 5 bases; junction bases not matched to a gene: 8. CDR1 MNHEY and CDR2 SMNVEV come from the germline V gene (reference sequence). CDR3 size: 16 residues.

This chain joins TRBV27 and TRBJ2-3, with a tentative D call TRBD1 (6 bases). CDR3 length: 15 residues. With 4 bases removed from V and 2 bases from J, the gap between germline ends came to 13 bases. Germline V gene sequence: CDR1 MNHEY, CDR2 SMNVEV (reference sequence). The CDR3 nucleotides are TGTGCCAGCAGTTCTCAGGGGCGCGACACAGATACGCAGTATTTT. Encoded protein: CASSSQGRDTDTQYF.